Below, one TCR beta chain is given with its context. There are 13 residues in the CDR3. Trimming removed 0 bases from V and 5 bases from J, with 9 bases in between. Germline V lookup: CDR1 SGHDT, CDR2 YYEEEE. Surgery without prior neoadjuvant therapy was the treatment of the selected pancreatic ductal adenocarcinoma patients. Some clones are missing from TCRdb's copy, which holds only in-frame ones; the method was immunoSEQ multiplex PCR. The top ten clones hold 0.94% of a sample with approximately 19,000 clones, about nine tenths of them seen once. The sample is drawn from a study of T cells in pancreatic ductal adenocarcinoma.

Sequencing used PBMCs. The gene calls are TRBV5-6 and TRBJ2-7; D remains unclear. This receptor was obtained from a human donor with pancreatic ductal adenocarcinoma. The CDR3 DNA sequence: TGTGCCAGCAGCTTGGATCAGGCCGACGAGCAGTACTTC. Translated: CASSLDQADEQYF.